These 19 T cell receptor beta chains originate from one sample sequenced in a study of T cell changes during pregnancy in multiple sclerosis. Sequencing used immunoSEQ multiplex PCR; TCRdb keeps in-frame clones, though not all of them. The sample records about 120,000 clones, about 93% being singletons. Sequences were derived from peripheral blood, sampled before pregnancy. Receptors originate from a female donor with multiple sclerosis, enrolled in a pregnancy study.

This clone was observed a single time. The chain is built from TRBV30 and TRBJ2-7, with D possibly being TRBD1 (6 bases). The germline V and J ends were trimmed by 2 bases and 6 bases, with 17 bases remaining between them. The CDR3 loop spans 14 amino acids. Germline loops: CDR1 GTSNPN, CDR2 SVGIG (reference sequence). In nucleotides, the CDR3 is TGTGCCTGGAGTTATCAGGGGTTCGGGGTCGAGCAGTACTTC. It specifies CAWSYQGFGVEQYF.

The chain has TRBV19 and TRBJ2-3; 8 bases match TRBD1. Germline V gene data show CDR1 as LNHDA and CDR2 as SQIVND (reference sequence). This CDR3 has 16 amino acids. Trimming took 4 bases from V and 2 from J; bases not matched to a gene: 8. The CDR3: CASSTLQGGYTDTQYF. CDR3 DNA sequence: TGTGCCAGTAGTACCCTACAGGGGGGATACACAGATACGCAGTATTTT.

The genes are TRBV2 and TRBJ1-1; no reliable D call. The CDR3 loop spans 12 amino acids. Germline V CDR1 and CDR2: SNHLY, FYNNEI. V lost 5 bases, J lost 3 bases, and 7 bases lay in between. CDR3 sequence reads: CASSLADTEAFF. In DNA, the CDR3 is TGTGCCAGCAGTTTGGCAGACACTGAAGCTTTCTTT.

This clone was observed a single time. The rearrangement links TRBV5-1 to TRBJ1-1; D not certain. Trimming cost V 4 bases and J 1 base, with 14 bases left between them. Germline V lookup: CDR1 SGHRS, CDR2 YFSETQ. The CDR3 contains 15 residues. This chain's CDR3 is CASSPGGRGNTEAFF. CDR3 in DNA: TGCGCCAGCAGCCCTGGAGGGCGGGGGAACACTGAAGCTTTCTTT. Using reference TRBV5-1 and TRBJ1-1 for the parts outside the CDR3, the full variable domain is KAGVTQTPRYLIKTRGQQVTLSCSPISGHRSVSWYQQTPGQGLQFLFEYFSETQRNKGNFPGRFSGRQFSNSRSEMNVSTLELGDSALYLCASSPGGRGNTEAFFGQGTRLTVV.

The V and J genes are TRBV21-1 and TRBJ2-3; whether TRBD2, the table's D call, matches the DNA was not checked. TRBV21-1 is described as a pseudogene. CDR3 length equals 14 residues. The CDR3 sequence is CASSPGGRGDTQYF. CDR3 DNA: TGTGCCAGCAGCCCCGGGGGAAGGGGAGATACGCAGTATTTT.

The chain employs TRBV7-2 and TRBJ2-3; 7 bases agree with TRBD2. The CDR3 spans 15 residues. CDR1 SGHTA and CDR2 FQGNSA come from the germline V gene. V was clipped by 5 bases and J by 4 bases; unmatched bases: 9. This chain's CDR3 is CASSGRDYKSDTQYF. The CDR3 nucleotides read TGTGCCAGCAGCGGCCGGGACTACAAGTCAGATACGCAGTATTTT.

J is TRBJ1-5 and V is TRBV27; 8 nucleotides agree with TRBD1. This CDR3 is built from 14 residues. Looked up from germline, CDR1 is MNHEY and CDR2 is SMNVEV (reference sequence). The J segment lost 9 bases and the V segment lost 5 bases, leaving 9 bases of the junction unmatched. The CDR3 loop is CASSIRTGLRPQHF. The CDR3 DNA follows: TGTGCCAGCAGTATAAGGACAGGGCTTAGGCCCCAGCATTTT.

This clone was detected once. J is TRBJ2-1 and V is TRBV11-3; 8 bases match TRBD1. Germline CDR1 and CDR2: SGHNT and YENEEA. The trim removed 2 bases at V and 7 bases at J, leaving 1 base unmatched. The CDR3 covers 13 residues. The CDR3 bases are TGTGCCAGCAGCTTACACAGGGGGAATGAGCAGTTCTTC. Translated, it gives CASSLHRGNEQFF.

CDR3 loop: CASSRGRGLAGGLQETQYF. CDR3 DNA sequence: TGTGCCAGCAGCCGAGGGAGGGGCCTAGCGGGGGGATTACAAGAGACCCAGTACTTC. The V gene is TRBV5-5, the J gene TRBJ2-5; 11 nucleotides agree with TRBD2. CDR3 length equals 19 residues. CDR1 and CDR2 from the germline V gene are SGHKS and YYEKEE (reference sequence). The J segment lost 2 bases and the V segment lost 4 bases, leaving 16 bases of the junction unmatched.

The V and J genes are TRBV4-1 and TRBJ2-5, with a weak D call TRBD2 (6 bases). The length of the CDR3 is 18 residues. Germline V gives CDR1 MGHRA, CDR2 YSYEKL. Trimming left V 3 bases short and J 2 bases short, with 22 bases between. CDR3 loop: CASSHGDPPSRGQETQYF. The CDR3 nucleotides are TGCGCCAGCAGCCATGGCGACCCTCCATCCCGGGGGCAAGAGACCCAGTACTTC.

The V gene is TRBV2, the J gene TRBJ2-3; a possible D gene is TRBD2 (6 bases). The CDR3 sequence is 15 residues long. Per germline, CDR1 SNHLY and CDR2 FYNNEI. V dropped 2 bases and J dropped 0 bases, with 9 bases sitting between them. The chain's CDR3 is CASSEWRGSTDTQYF. The CDR3 DNA follows: TGTGCCAGCAGTGAATGGCGGGGTAGCACAGATACGCAGTATTTT.

This clone has only one observation. The CDR3: CAWSVIPTELFF. In DNA, the CDR3 is TGTGCCTGGAGTGTAATTCCTACTGAGCTGTTTTTT. The V call is TRBV30, the J call TRBJ2-2, with no clear D. Germline assignment: CDR1 GTSNPN and CDR2 SVGIG (reference sequence). The V end lost 0 bases, the J end lost 11 bases, and 10 bases lay between the germline ends. The CDR3 contains 12 residues.

V is TRBV5-5 and J is TRBJ2-7; no clear D. Looked up from germline, CDR1 is SGHKS and CDR2 is YYEKEE (reference sequence). With 0 bases removed from V and 5 bases from J, the gap between germline ends came to 9 bases. This CDR3 is 13 amino acids long. The CDR3 DNA reads TGTGCCAGCAGCTTGGGGGCCGATCACGAGCAGTACTTC. It specifies CASSLGADHEQYF.

J is TRBJ2-2 and V is TRBV2, with a possible D match to TRBD1 (6 bases). CDR1 is SNHLY and CDR2 is FYNNEI in the germline V gene. The V end was cut by 0 bases, the J end by 3 bases, with 11 bases between. The CDR3 sequence is 16 residues long. The CDR3 is CASSEAQGPDTGELFF. The CDR3 bases are TGTGCCAGCAGTGAAGCACAGGGCCCCGACACCGGGGAGCTGTTTTTT.

The chain recombines TRBV11-2 with TRBJ2-3; 10 nucleotides agree with TRBD2. Germline V gives CDR1 SGHAT, CDR2 FQNNGV. The CDR3 covers 17 residues. V dropped 4 bases and J dropped 1; count of bases not matched to a gene: 8. CDR3 residues: CASSSKYGTSGTDTQYF. The CDR3 DNA sequence: TGTGCCAGCAGCTCCAAATACGGGACTAGCGGCACAGATACGCAGTATTTT.

The rearrangement joins TRBV2 to TRBJ2-7; 7 bases match TRBD1. With 6 bases clipped from V and 2 bases from J, the junction kept 13 bases outside the gene matches. Germline V lookup: CDR1 SNHLY, CDR2 FYNNEI. This CDR3 spans 16 amino acids. The CDR3 reads CASRYLNRDSPYEQYF. The CDR3 region has the DNA TGTGCCAGCAGGTACCTTAACCGGGACAGTCCCTACGAGCAGTACTTC. The full variable domain, rest sourced from reference TRBV2 and TRBJ2-7, is EPEVTQTPSHQVTQMGQEVILRCVPISNHLYFYWYRQILGQKVEFLVSFYNNEISEKSEIFDDQFSVERPDGSNFTLKIRSTKLEDSAMYFCASRYLNRDSPYEQYFGPGTRLTVT.

V usage is TRBV7-2 and J usage is TRBJ2-7, with D unresolved. The CDR3 extends over 11 amino acids. Germline V gives CDR1 SGHTA, CDR2 FQGNSA. Trimming stripped 4 bases from V and 9 bases from J, with 10 bases between. Here the CDR3 reads CASSSARRQYF. CDR3 coding DNA: TGTGCCAGCAGCTCTGCTAGGAGGCAGTACTTC.

This chain links TRBV9 with TRBJ1-1; D remains unclear. Germline values: CDR1 SGDLS, CDR2 YYNGEE. The germline V and J ends were trimmed by 0 bases and 0 bases, with 6 bases remaining between them. There are 14 residues in the CDR3. The CDR3 spells CASSVGLVNTEAFF. DNA for the CDR3: TGTGCCAGCAGCGTAGGACTCGTGAACACTGAAGCTTTCTTT.

In this sample, this clone turned up once. This rearrangement joins TRBV15 to TRBJ2-6; 10 bases are a match to TRBD1. Germline lookup yields CDR1 LNHNV and CDR2 YYDKDF (reference sequence). The CDR3 covers 20 residues. V shed 0 bases and J 0 bases; nucleotides not matched to a gene: 8. The CDR3 loop reads CATSRDKGGTGDSGANVLTF. Here the CDR3 DNA reads TGTGCCACCAGCAGAGATAAGGGCGGGACAGGGGACTCTGGGGCCAACGTCCTGACTTTC.